This T cell receptor beta chain was identified in a study of shared clonotypes between healthy human individuals. Study in general: Those who served as donors were two women and three men between the ages of 18 and 49. Researchers assigned three CD4 naive, three CD4 memory, two CD8 naive and one CD8 memory plate to each donor.

TCRdb's copy holds only in-frame clones and misses some; the assay was immunoSEQ multiplex PCR. Here the sample spans 950,000 to 1,300,000 clones, under 80% being singletons. There are 14 residues in the CDR3. Germline CDR1 and CDR2: SGHDT and YYEEEE. The V gene lost 6 bases and the J gene lost 4 bases, with 17 bases spanning the gap. Sequencing was performed on memory CD4+ T cells sorted from blood. Subset in this sample: CD45RA-negative fraction. This receptor was obtained from a man aged 18 to 35 in good health. The chain carries TRBV5-6 and TRBJ2-7; D tentatively fits TRBD1 or TRBD2 (6 bases each). CDR3 amino acids: CASTRGGTLYEQYF. The CDR3 nucleotides read TGTGCCAGCACCAGGGGCGGGACACTATACGAGCAGTACTTC.